This T cell receptor beta chain came from a study of T cells after yellow fever vaccination. Per the germline V gene, CDR1 is MGHRA and CDR2 is YSYEKL. The V end lost 0 bases, the J end lost 8 bases, and 14 bases lay between the germline ends. The CDR3 runs to 15 residues. This clonotype was detected a few times. Using its own MiXCR run on the 5' RACE reads, TCRdb lists one record per CDR3 protein. In the table there are some 120,000 distinct CDR3 sequences, roughly 10% of which are singletons. This TCR was recovered from a man aged 18-30 years who received the YFV17D yellow fever vaccine. This material consisted of CD8+ T cells sorted from PBMCs, taken on the day of the yellow fever booster vaccination. This rearrangement joins TRBV4-1 to TRBJ2-1; D assignment may be TRBD1 or TRBD2 (5 bases each). The CDR3 nucleotides are TGCGCCAGCAGCCAAGAGGCAGGGAGTCGGGATGAGCAGTTCTTC. It is translated as CASSQEAGSRDEQFF.